This T cell receptor beta chain came from a study of blood T cell repertoires in COVID-19. Study details: Sample material is recorded as cDNA or gDNA derived from T cells, B-cell-depleted T cells, or PBMCs.

Trimming stripped 8 bases from V and 3 bases from J, with 10 bases between. In germline, CDR1 is LGHDT, CDR2 YNNKEL (reference sequence). The length of the CDR3 is 12 residues. Living in under 30 US areas, the participants were between roughly 18 and 95 years of age. Cohorts were based on clinical histories the participants reported. As processed by the authors: How many nucleated cells were present was estimated from reference gene primer amplification. Using immunoSEQ multiplex PCR, the repertoire was profiled, and TCRdb retains in-frame clones only, with some absent. V and J calls plus clone size are reproduced from that table; the DNA served to infer D and trimming. The sample includes 140,000 to 150,000 clones, over 75% seen only once; the top ten take around 1.3%.

The source is a woman aged 25 to 39 with acute COVID-19. The chain has TRBV3-1 (or the pseudogene TRBV3-2) and TRBJ1-1, with a possible D match to TRBD1 (6 bases). The sequencing input was PBMCs or T cells enriched from blood (not recorded which). CDR3 residues: CASGTWDTEAFF. The CDR3, as DNA: TGTGCCAGCGGGACATGGGACACTGAAGCTTTCTTT.